The entry below describes one T cell receptor beta chain. Its antigen remains unidentified. Profiling relied on immunoSEQ multiplex PCR, and the TCRdb table lists in-frame clones only, not all of them. The sample shows 30,000 or so clones, 65% of them seen only once. This entry belongs to a study of vaccination effects on CD4 cells after COVID-19. CDR3 length equals 14 residues. Germline loops: CDR1 SGHNT, CDR2 YYREEE (reference sequence). Trimming removed 0 bases from V and 2 bases from J, with 7 bases in between. Subsequent to a culture period of nine to ten days, CD4+ T cells were isolated. The authors replaced half the medium with IL-2 medium on days 3 and 7. Study results and limitations: The study found marked clonal contraction of infection- and vaccine-induced clones late after vaccination.

The genes are TRBV5-4 and TRBJ2-3; D ambiguous. The sequences come from CD4+ T cells from PBMCs cultured without peptide, collected before COVID-19 vaccination. This receptor was identified in a human donor who received a COVID-19 vaccine. The chain's CDR3 is CASSLVGYTDTQYF. The CDR3 nucleotides read TGTGCCAGCAGCTTGGTTGGCTACACAGATACGCAGTATTTT.